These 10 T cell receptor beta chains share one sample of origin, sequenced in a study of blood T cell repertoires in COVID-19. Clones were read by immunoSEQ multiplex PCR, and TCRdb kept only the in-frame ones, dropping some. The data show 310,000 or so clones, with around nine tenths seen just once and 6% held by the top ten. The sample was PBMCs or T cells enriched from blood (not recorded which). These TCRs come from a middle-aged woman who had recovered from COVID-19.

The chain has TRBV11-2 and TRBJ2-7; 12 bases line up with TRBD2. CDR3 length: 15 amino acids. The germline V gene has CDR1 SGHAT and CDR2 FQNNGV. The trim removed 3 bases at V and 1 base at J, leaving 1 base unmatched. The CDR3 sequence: CASSLTSGSSYEQYF. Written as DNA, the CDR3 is TGTGCCAGCAGCTTGACTAGCGGGAGTTCCTACGAGCAGTACTTC.

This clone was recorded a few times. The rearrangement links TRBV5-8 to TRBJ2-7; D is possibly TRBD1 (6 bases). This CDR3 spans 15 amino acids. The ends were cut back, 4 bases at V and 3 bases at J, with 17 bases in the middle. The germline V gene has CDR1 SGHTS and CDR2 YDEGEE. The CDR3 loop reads CASSHIRDINYEQYF. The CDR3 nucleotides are TGTGCCAGCAGCCATATCAGGGACATTAACTACGAGCAGTACTTC.

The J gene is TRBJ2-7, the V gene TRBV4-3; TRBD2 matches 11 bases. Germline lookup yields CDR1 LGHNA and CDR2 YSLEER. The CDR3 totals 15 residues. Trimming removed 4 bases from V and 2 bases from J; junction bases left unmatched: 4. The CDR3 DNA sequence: TGCGCCAGCAGCCTAAGACTAGCGGGACCCTACGAGCAGTACTTC. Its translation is CASSLRLAGPYEQYF.

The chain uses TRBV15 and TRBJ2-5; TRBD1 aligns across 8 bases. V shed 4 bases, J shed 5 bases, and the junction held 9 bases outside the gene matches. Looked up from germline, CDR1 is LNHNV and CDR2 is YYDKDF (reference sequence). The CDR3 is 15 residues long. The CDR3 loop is CATSIDRGRGETQYF. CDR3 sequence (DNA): TGTGCCACCAGCATTGACAGGGGAAGAGGGGAGACCCAGTACTTC.

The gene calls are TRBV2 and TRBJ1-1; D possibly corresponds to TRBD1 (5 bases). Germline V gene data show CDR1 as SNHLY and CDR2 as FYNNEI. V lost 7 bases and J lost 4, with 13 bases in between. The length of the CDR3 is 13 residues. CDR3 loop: CASTRQGLTEAFF. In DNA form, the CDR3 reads TGTGCCAGCACTAGGCAGGGACTCACTGAAGCTTTCTTT.

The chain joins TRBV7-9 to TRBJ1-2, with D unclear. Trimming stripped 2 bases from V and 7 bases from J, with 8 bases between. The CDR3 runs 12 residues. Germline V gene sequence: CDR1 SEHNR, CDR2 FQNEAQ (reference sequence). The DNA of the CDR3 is TGTGCCAGCAGCTTACGGACTGGTGGCTACACCTTC. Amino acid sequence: CASSLRTGGYTF.

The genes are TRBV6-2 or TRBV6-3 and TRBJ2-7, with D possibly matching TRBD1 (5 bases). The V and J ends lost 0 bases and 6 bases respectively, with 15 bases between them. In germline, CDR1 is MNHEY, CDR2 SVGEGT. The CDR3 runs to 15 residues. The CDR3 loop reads CASSYSLGAASEQYF. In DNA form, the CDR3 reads TGTGCCAGCAGTTACTCGCTAGGGGCTGCTAGCGAGCAGTACTTC.

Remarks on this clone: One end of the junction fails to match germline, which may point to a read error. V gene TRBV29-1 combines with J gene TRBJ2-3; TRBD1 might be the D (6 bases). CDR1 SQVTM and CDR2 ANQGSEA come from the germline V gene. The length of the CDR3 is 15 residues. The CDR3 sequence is CSIEFFQGFSDTQYF. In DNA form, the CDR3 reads TGCAGCATTGAGTTCTTCCAGGGGTTTTCAGATACGCAGTATTTT.

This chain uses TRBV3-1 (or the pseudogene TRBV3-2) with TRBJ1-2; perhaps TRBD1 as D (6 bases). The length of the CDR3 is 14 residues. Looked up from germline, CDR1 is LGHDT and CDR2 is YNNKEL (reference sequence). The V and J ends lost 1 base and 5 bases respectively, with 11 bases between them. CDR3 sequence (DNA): TGTGCCAGCAGCCAAGTTAGGGGGGGATATGGCTACACCTTC. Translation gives CASSQVRGGYGYTF.

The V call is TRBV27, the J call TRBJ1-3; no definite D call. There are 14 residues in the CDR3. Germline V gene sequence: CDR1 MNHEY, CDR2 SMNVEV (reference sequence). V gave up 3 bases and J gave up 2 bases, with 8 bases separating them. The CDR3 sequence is CASSFTGTGNTIYF. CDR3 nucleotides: TGTGCCAGCAGTTTTACCGGGACTGGAAACACCATATATTTT.